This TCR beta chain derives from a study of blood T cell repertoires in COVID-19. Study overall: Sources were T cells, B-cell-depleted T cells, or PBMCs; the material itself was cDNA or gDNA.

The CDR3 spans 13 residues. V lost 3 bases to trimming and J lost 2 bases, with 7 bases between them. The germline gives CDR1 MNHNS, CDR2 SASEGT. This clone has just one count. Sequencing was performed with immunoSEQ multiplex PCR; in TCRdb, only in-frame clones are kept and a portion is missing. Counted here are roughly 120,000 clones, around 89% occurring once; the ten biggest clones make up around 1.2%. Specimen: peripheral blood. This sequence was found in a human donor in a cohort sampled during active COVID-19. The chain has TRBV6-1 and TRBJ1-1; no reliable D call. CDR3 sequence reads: CASSDSGNTEAFF. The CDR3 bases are TGTGCCAGCAGTGATTCGGGAAACACTGAAGCTTTCTTT.